The source of this TCR beta chain is a study of blood T cell repertoires in COVID-19. Looking at the study overall: There were acute and convalescent COVID-19 samples, and they came from the United States, Italy and Spain.

The length of the CDR3 is 18 residues. Germline CDR1 reads LGHNA; CDR2 reads YSLEER. After removal of 3 bases from V and 1 base from J, the junction contained 8 bases not matched to a gene. Authors' methods: Quantification of nucleated cells was approximated via reference gene primer amplification. Data came from immunoSEQ multiplex PCR; TCRdb stores just in-frame clones and leaves some out. D and trimming were read from the DNA, whereas the V and J calls and clone size are those reported in that table. Here the sample spans some 130,000 clones, approximately 84% being singletons. The chain is built from TRBV4-3 and TRBJ2-3; 12 bases map to TRBD1. This sequence was found in a woman older than 75 with acute or convalescent COVID-19. Sequenced material: peripheral blood. This CDR3 reads CASSQGFGTGGGTDTQYF. The CDR3 DNA reads TGCGCCAGCAGCCAGGGTTTCGGGACAGGGGGCGGCACAGATACGCAGTATTTT.